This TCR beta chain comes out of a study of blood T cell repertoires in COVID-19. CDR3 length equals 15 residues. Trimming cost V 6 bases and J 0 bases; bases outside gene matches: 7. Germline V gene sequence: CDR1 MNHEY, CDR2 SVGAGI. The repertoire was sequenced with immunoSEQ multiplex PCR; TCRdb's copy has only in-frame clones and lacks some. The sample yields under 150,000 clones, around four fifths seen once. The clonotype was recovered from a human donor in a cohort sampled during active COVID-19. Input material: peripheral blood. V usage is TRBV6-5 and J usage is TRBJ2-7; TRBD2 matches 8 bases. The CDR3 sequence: CASRGERGISYEQYF. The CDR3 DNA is TGTGCCAGCAGAGGGGAGCGGGGGATCTCCTACGAGCAGTACTTC.